Listed here are 7 T cell receptor beta chains from one sample, sequenced in a study of PD-1 blockade in classical Hodgkin lymphoma. Every single patient, without exception, relapsed after autologous stem cell transplantation, and brentuximab vedotin exposure varied. Libraries were prepared by immunoSEQ multiplex PCR; TCRdb keeps only in-frame clonotypes and omits some of them. The sample yields roughly 62,000 clones, around 88% seen once. The sequencing used peripheral blood mononuclear cells (PBMCs), collected at baseline. Receptors were obtained from a human donor with classical Hodgkin lymphoma.

V and J are TRBV7-2 and TRBJ2-7; 12 bases align to TRBD2. Germline assignment: CDR1 SGHTA and CDR2 FQGNSA. The CDR3 is 15 residues long. V lost 5 bases, J lost 3 bases, and 5 bases stayed unmatched. CDR3 amino acids: CASSAGLAGIYEQYF. The DNA of the CDR3 is TGTGCCAGCAGCGCCGGACTAGCGGGGATCTACGAGCAGTACTTC.

This chain joins TRBV30 and TRBJ2-7; D perhaps matches TRBD1 (5 bases). Germline loops: CDR1 GTSNPN, CDR2 SVGIG (reference sequence). Trimming stripped 1 base from V and 10 bases from J, with 11 bases between. The CDR3 extends over 11 amino acids. The CDR3 DNA reads TGTGCCTGGAGTGAGGCTGGACAACAGTACTTC. Translation: CAWSEAGQQYF.

The V and J genes are TRBV11-2 and TRBJ2-1; D is undetermined. Between the trimmed V and J ends, which lost 0 bases and 7 bases, there was a span of 1 base. Germline V gives CDR1 SGHAT, CDR2 FQNNGV. The CDR3 sequence is 11 residues long. This CDR3 reads CASSLDNEQFF. CDR3 DNA: TGTGCCAGCAGCTTAGATAATGAGCAGTTCTTC.

This chain joins TRBV19 and TRBJ1-2; D unresolved. Trimming took off 5 bases at V and 4 bases at J, with 14 bases between the two ends. Germline values: CDR1 LNHDA, CDR2 SQIVND (reference sequence). The CDR3 extends over 14 amino acids. The CDR3 coding sequence is TGTGCCAGTAGTTGGAATCGAAAGACCTATGGCTACACCTTC. Its protein product is CASSWNRKTYGYTF.

V is TRBV9 and J is TRBJ2-3; D uncertain. V lost 0 bases and J 0 bases, leaving 14 bases between the germline ends. The CDR3 has 17 residues. Germline assignment: CDR1 SGDLS and CDR2 YYNGEE. CDR3 nucleotides: TGTGCCAGCAGCGTAGGTGGCCGGAGACCTAGCACAGATACGCAGTATTTT. Residues: CASSVGGRRPSTDTQYF.

The CDR3 DNA reads TGTGCCAGCAGCGTAGACCCCCCTGGTAGCATCGGAAACACCATATATTTT. As protein: CASSVDPPGSIGNTIYF. The chain uses TRBV9 and TRBJ1-3, with no clear D. Per germline, CDR1 SGDLS and CDR2 YYNGEE. V was shortened by 0 bases and J by 4 bases, with 17 bases between the two germline ends. CDR3 length: 17 amino acids. The full variable domain, in which reference TRBV9 and TRBJ1-3 provide the parts outside the CDR3, is DSGVTQTPKHLITATGQRVTLRCSPRSGDLSVYWYQQSLDQGLQFLIQYYNGEERAKGNILERFSAQQFPDLHSELNLSSLELGDSALYFCASSVDPPGSIGNTIYFGEGSWLTVV.

The rearrangement uses TRBV7-9 and TRBJ2-3; perhaps TRBD1 as D (6 bases). From germline, CDR1 is SEHNR and CDR2 FQNEAQ (reference sequence). The CDR3 is made up of 14 amino acids. Trimming cost V 8 bases and J 4 bases, with 16 bases left between them. This chain's CDR3 is CASVNRAYPDTQYF. The CDR3 bases are TGTGCCAGCGTAAACAGGGCGTACCCAGATACGCAGTATTTT.